This T cell receptor beta chain comes out of a study of T cells in localized non-small cell lung cancer. The CDR3 consists of 13 residues. Germline CDR1 reads MDHEN; CDR2 reads SYDVKM. Deletions cut 7 bases from V and 2 bases from J, with 11 bases between. The data were produced by immunoSEQ multiplex PCR, yet TCRdb's version contains in-frame clones alone and is incomplete. Among about 5,600 clones listed, 28% were seen once. As for this clone: The target antigen is unknown.

Study results and limitations: Adjacent lung held a median roughly 50 of the top 100 tumor clones. Highest T cell clonality was seen in uninvolved adjacent lung, surpassing that measured in tumor. Longer overall survival was linked to higher blood T cell density. Since sequencing was restricted to only one region of the tumor, intratumor heterogeneity remains a possibility.

The sample in question was lung tumor tissue, obtained before any cancer treatment. The gene calls are TRBV28 and TRBJ1-1; D gene unclear. The origin of this receptor is a female donor over 55 with stage I lung adenocarcinoma. In nucleotides, the CDR3 is TGTGCCAGCATCTACGGAGGAAACACTGAAGCTTTCTTT. This codes for CASIYGGNTEAFF. Using reference TRBV28 and TRBJ1-1 for the parts outside the CDR3, the full variable domain is DVKVTQSSRYLVKRTGEKVFLECVQDMDHENMFWYRQDPGLGLRLIYFSYDVKMKEKGDIPEGYSVSREKKERFSLILESASTNQTSMYLCASIYGGNTEAFFGQGTRLTVV.